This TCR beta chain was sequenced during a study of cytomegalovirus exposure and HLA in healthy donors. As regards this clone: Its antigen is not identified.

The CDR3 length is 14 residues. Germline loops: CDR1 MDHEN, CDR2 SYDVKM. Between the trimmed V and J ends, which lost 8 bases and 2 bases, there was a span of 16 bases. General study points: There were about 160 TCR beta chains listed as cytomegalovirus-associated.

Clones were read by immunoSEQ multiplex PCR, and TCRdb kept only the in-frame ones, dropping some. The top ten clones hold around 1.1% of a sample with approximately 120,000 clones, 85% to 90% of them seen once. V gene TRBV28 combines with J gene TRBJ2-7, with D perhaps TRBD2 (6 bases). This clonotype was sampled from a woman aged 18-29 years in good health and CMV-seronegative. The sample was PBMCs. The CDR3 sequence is CASENRDSPYEQYF. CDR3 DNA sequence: TGTGCCAGCGAAAACCGGGACTCCCCCTACGAGCAGTACTTC.